This is a list of T cell receptor beta chains from one sample in a study of regulatory T cells in long-lasting Graves disease. MiXCR was run by TCRdb on the multiplex PCR reads, yielding one entry per CDR3 protein. The sample has hundreds of thousands of distinct CDR3 sequences, about 16% seen once. This sample was also put to use in a study of T cells in Graves' hyperthyroidism and ophthalmopathy.

The specimen was peripheral blood mononuclear cells (PBMCs), collected at new diagnosis, from a patient treated with antithyroid drugs. The receptors shown here come from a woman in her forties or fifties with Graves disease. Each CDR3 is given with its conserved first and last residue. A D gene is named only where the DNA matches it firmly. Size tells how often a clone was seen (once, few, many) or the class of an expanded clone, and some rows leave it out.

CDR3aa: CASSFGGASNEQFF
CDR3nt: TGTGCCAGCAGCTTCGGGGGGGCTAGCAATGAGCAGTTCTTC
j_gene: TRBJ2-1
v_gene: TRBV5-1
d_gene: TRBD2
abundance: many

CDR3aa: CACSSNGGYTF
CDR3nt: TGTGCCTGTTCCTCCAATGGGGGCTACACCTTC
j_gene: TRBJ1-2
v_gene: TRBV30
d_gene: .
abundance: many

CDR3aa: CAWRKISTDTQYF
CDR3nt: TGTGCCTGGAGAAAGATATCCACAGATACGCAGTATTTT
j_gene: TRBJ2-3
v_gene: TRBV30
d_gene: .
abundance: many

CDR3aa: CASSQLAGGNDEQYF
CDR3nt: TGTGCCAGCAGCCAACTAGCGGGGGGGAACGACGAGCAGTACTTC
j_gene: TRBJ2-7
v_gene: TRBV11-2
d_gene: TRBD2
abundance: many

CDR3aa: CSARSLASTDTQYF
CDR3nt: TGCAGTGCTAGGAGTTTGGCTAGCACAGATACGCAGTATTTT
j_gene: TRBJ2-3
v_gene: TRBV20-1
d_gene: .
abundance: many

CDR3aa: CASSQTGGSGETQYF
CDR3nt: TGTGCCAGCAGCCAAACAGGGGGCTCGGGAGAGACCCAGTACTTC
j_gene: TRBJ2-5
v_gene: TRBV7-9
d_gene: TRBD1
abundance: .

CDR3aa: CASSTAGTAVNTEAFF
CDR3nt: TGTGCCAGTAGTACCGCCGGGACAGCAGTAAACACTGAAGCTTTCTTT
j_gene: TRBJ1-1
v_gene: TRBV19
d_gene: TRBD1
abundance: .

CDR3aa: CASSPALIMIYGYTF
CDR3nt: TGTGCCAGCAGTCCCGCCCTGATAATGATCTATGGCTACACCTTC
j_gene: TRBJ1-2
v_gene: TRBV28
d_gene: .
abundance: .

CDR3aa: CATSPTPRLAGPRETQYF
CDR3nt: TGTGCCACTTCCCCAACCCCGAGACTAGCGGGGCCGAGGGAGACCCAGTACTTC
j_gene: TRBJ2-5
v_gene: TRBV27
d_gene: TRBD2
abundance: many

CDR3aa: CASSPGGAAETQYF
CDR3nt: TGCGCCAGCAGCCCCGGAGGGGCGGCGGAGACCCAGTACTTC
j_gene: TRBJ2-5
v_gene: TRBV5-1
d_gene: .
abundance: .

CDR3aa: CASSSRTGNQPQHF
CDR3nt: TGTGCCAGCAGTTCAAGGACAGGGAATCAGCCCCAGCATTTT
j_gene: TRBJ1-5
v_gene: TRBV12-3/TRBV12-4
d_gene: TRBD1
abundance: .

CDR3aa: CASSQAPLRGQGYTF
CDR3nt: TGTGCCAGCAGCCAGGCCCCCTTGAGGGGTCAGGGCTACACCTTC
j_gene: TRBJ1-2
v_gene: TRBV3-1
d_gene: .
abundance: .

CDR3aa: CASSEAPYTDTQYF
CDR3nt: TGTGCCAGCAGTGAAGCGCCCTATACGGATACGCAGTATTTT
j_gene: TRBJ2-3
v_gene: TRBV6-1
d_gene: .
abundance: few

CDR3aa: CASSPGRPAQYF
CDR3nt: TGTGCCAGCAGTCCCGGTAGGCCCGCCCAGTATTTT
j_gene: TRBJ2-3
v_gene: TRBV6-1
d_gene: .
abundance: .

CDR3aa: CSARGATQEGETQYF
CDR3nt: TGCAGTGCTAGAGGTGCGACTCAGGAGGGGGAGACCCAGTACTTC
j_gene: TRBJ2-5
v_gene: TRBV20-1
d_gene: .
abundance: few

CDR3aa: CASSPFGNGISGGTQYF
CDR3nt: TGCGCCAGCAGCCCGTTTGGGAACGGCATATCGGGGGGTACGCAGTATTTT
j_gene: TRBJ2-3
v_gene: TRBV5-1
d_gene: TRBD2
abundance: few

CDR3aa: CASSVWDRPYNEQFF
CDR3nt: TGTGCCAGCAGCGTTTGGGACAGGCCGTACAATGAGCAGTTCTTC
j_gene: TRBJ2-1
v_gene: TRBV9
d_gene: TRBD1
abundance: few

CDR3aa: CSVRTRDYGYTF
CDR3nt: TGCAGCGTTAGGACCAGGGACTATGGCTACACCTTC
j_gene: TRBJ1-2
v_gene: TRBV29-1
d_gene: .
abundance: many

CDR3aa: CASSLMPLSNQPQHF
CDR3nt: TGTGCCAGCAGCTTGATGCCGCTTAGCAATCAGCCCCAGCATTTT
j_gene: TRBJ1-5
v_gene: TRBV7-2
d_gene: .
abundance: few

CDR3aa: CASSLEPPGYNNSPLHF
CDR3nt: TGTGCCAGCAGCTTAGAGCCTCCGGGATACAATAATTCACCCCTCCACTTT
j_gene: TRBJ1-6
v_gene: TRBV7-8
d_gene: .
abundance: .

CDR3aa: CASSLEGAWTEAFF
CDR3nt: TGCGCCAGCAGCTTGGAGGGTGCGTGGACTGAAGCTTTCTTT
j_gene: TRBJ1-1
v_gene: TRBV5-1
d_gene: .
abundance: many

CDR3aa: CSATRDTGWEQYF
CDR3nt: TGCAGTGCTACCCGGGACACAGGGTGGGAGCAGTACTTC
j_gene: TRBJ2-7
v_gene: TRBV20-1
d_gene: .
abundance: .

CDR3aa: CVTGAREKLFF
CDR3nt: TGTGTTACAGGGGCCCGTGAAAAACTGTTTTTT
j_gene: TRBJ1-4
v_gene: TRBV28
d_gene: TRBD1
abundance: few

CDR3aa: CASSLDHRRSAVARAGQFF
CDR3nt: TGTGCCAGCAGCTTAGATCATCGTCGGTCAGCCGTAGCCCGGGCCGGGCAGTTCTTC
j_gene: TRBJ2-1
v_gene: TRBV11-2
d_gene: .
abundance: many

CDR3aa: CASSGTGSFTDTQYF
CDR3nt: TGTGCCAGCAGCGGGACAGGGTCCTTCACAGATACGCAGTATTTT
j_gene: TRBJ2-3
v_gene: TRBV6-1
d_gene: TRBD1
abundance: many

CDR3aa: CASRWMDGYTF
CDR3nt: TGTGCCAGCCGATGGATGGATGGCTACACCTTC
j_gene: TRBJ1-2
v_gene: TRBV6-2/TRBV6-3
d_gene: .
abundance: .

CDR3aa: CASSTDRGRLGTEAFF
CDR3nt: TGTGCCAGCAGCACCGACAGGGGGCGTCTGGGTACTGAAGCTTTCTTT
j_gene: TRBJ1-1
v_gene: TRBV12-3/TRBV12-4
d_gene: TRBD1
abundance: few

CDR3aa: CASSHSGGGATDTQYF
CDR3nt: TGTGCCAGCAGTCATAGCGGGGGGGGAGCCACAGATACGCAGTATTTT
j_gene: TRBJ2-3
v_gene: TRBV27
d_gene: TRBD2
abundance: .

CDR3aa: CASSEAGGDTQYF
CDR3nt: TGTGCCAGCAGTGAAGCGGGGGGAGATACGCAGTATTTT
j_gene: TRBJ2-3
v_gene: TRBV2
d_gene: .
abundance: many

CDR3aa: CASSLWGQGAGYEQYF
CDR3nt: TGTGCCAGCAGTCTCTGGGGACAGGGGGCGGGCTACGAGCAGTACTTC
j_gene: TRBJ2-7
v_gene: TRBV28
d_gene: TRBD1
abundance: .

CDR3aa: CASSLKHSVAFF
CDR3nt: TGTGCCAGCAGTTTAAAGCATTCTGTGGCTTTCTTT
j_gene: TRBJ1-1
v_gene: TRBV12-3/TRBV12-4
d_gene: .
abundance: many

CDR3aa: CATGLAGESDTQYF
CDR3nt: TGTGCCACCGGACTAGCGGGGGAGTCAGATACGCAGTATTTT
j_gene: TRBJ2-3
v_gene: TRBV28
d_gene: TRBD2
abundance: many

CDR3aa: CASSVAAGVQGNTIYF
CDR3nt: TGTGCCAGCAGCGTAGCAGCCGGTGTACAGGGAAACACCATATATTTT
j_gene: TRBJ1-3
v_gene: TRBV9
d_gene: .
abundance: few

CDR3aa: CASSTRPGLAGAYEQYF
CDR3nt: TGTGCCAGCAGTACCCGACCGGGACTAGCGGGGGCGTACGAGCAGTACTTC
j_gene: TRBJ2-7
v_gene: TRBV28
d_gene: TRBD2
abundance: many

CDR3aa: CASSQEASMNTEAFF
CDR3nt: TGTGCCAGCAGCCAAGAAGCCAGCATGAACACTGAAGCTTTCTTT
j_gene: TRBJ1-1
v_gene: TRBV3-1
d_gene: .
abundance: many

CDR3aa: CASGPYRSGGINTEAFF
CDR3nt: TGTGCCAGCGGTCCCTACCGCTCGGGGGGGATTAACACTGAAGCTTTCTTT
j_gene: TRBJ1-1
v_gene: TRBV28
d_gene: .
abundance: many

CDR3aa: CASSRSGTENYGYTF
CDR3nt: TGCGCCAGCAGCAGGTCCGGGACAGAGAACTATGGCTACACCTTC
j_gene: TRBJ1-2
v_gene: TRBV5-1
d_gene: TRBD1
abundance: few

CDR3aa: CSAVREGNSNQPQHF
CDR3nt: TGCAGTGCAGTAAGGGAGGGGAATAGCAATCAGCCCCAGCATTTT
j_gene: TRBJ1-5
v_gene: TRBV20-1
d_gene: .
abundance: few

CDR3aa: CASRWTSGEQYF
CDR3nt: TGTGCCAGCAGGTGGACTAGCGGCGAGCAGTACTTC
j_gene: TRBJ2-7
v_gene: TRBV28
d_gene: TRBD2
abundance: many

CDR3aa: CASSFVGVKAFF
CDR3nt: TGTGCCAGCAGCTTCGTCGGGGTGAAAGCTTTCTTT
j_gene: TRBJ1-1
v_gene: TRBV5-5
d_gene: .
abundance: many

CDR3aa: CASSPPGPEGISNQPQHF
CDR3nt: TGTGCCAGCTCACCACCGGGGCCGGAAGGTATTAGCAATCAGCCCCAGCATTTT
j_gene: TRBJ1-5
v_gene: TRBV18
d_gene: .
abundance: .

CDR3aa: CASRPGYGYTF
CDR3nt: TGTGCCAGCAGACCAGGCTATGGCTACACCTTC
j_gene: TRBJ1-2
v_gene: TRBV6-2/TRBV6-3
d_gene: .
abundance: many

CDR3aa: CASSLGSGPSYEQYF
CDR3nt: TGTGCCAGCAGCTTAGGATCCGGGCCCTCCTACGAGCAGTACTTC
j_gene: TRBJ2-7
v_gene: TRBV11-2
d_gene: .
abundance: many

CDR3aa: CASSSVRDGYEQYF
CDR3nt: TGTGCCAGCAGCAGTGTCCGGGACGGGTACGAGCAGTACTTC
j_gene: TRBJ2-7
v_gene: TRBV12-3/TRBV12-4
d_gene: .
abundance: .

CDR3aa: CASSQDLTSGGKIDTQYF
CDR3nt: TGCGCCAGCAGCCAAGATTTGACTAGCGGGGGGAAAATAGATACGCAGTATTTT
j_gene: TRBJ2-3
v_gene: TRBV4-1
d_gene: TRBD2
abundance: .

CDR3aa: CASSLVPPDRAVTEAFF
CDR3nt: TGTGCCAGCAGCTTAGTCCCCCCGGACAGGGCGGTCACTGAAGCTTTCTTT
j_gene: TRBJ1-1
v_gene: TRBV7-6
d_gene: TRBD1
abundance: .

CDR3aa: CASSPLPGQGSPNYGYTF
CDR3nt: TGTGCCAGCAGCCCCCTCCCGGGACAGGGATCCCCGAACTATGGCTACACCTTC
j_gene: TRBJ1-2
v_gene: TRBV27
d_gene: TRBD1
abundance: many

CDR3aa: CASSQGAGGPETQYF
CDR3nt: TGTGCCAGCAGCCAGGGCGCGGGGGGGCCAGAGACCCAGTACTTC
j_gene: TRBJ2-5
v_gene: TRBV7-2
d_gene: TRBD2
abundance: many

CDR3aa: CASSGYANYGYTF
CDR3nt: TGTGCCAGCAGTGGCTATGCGAACTATGGCTACACCTTC
j_gene: TRBJ1-2
v_gene: TRBV2
d_gene: .
abundance: many

CDR3aa: CASSRMLAARDTQYF
CDR3nt: TGTGCCAGCAGCCGGATGTTAGCGGCCAGGGATACGCAGTATTTT
j_gene: TRBJ2-3
v_gene: TRBV3-1
d_gene: .
abundance: many